The clone carrying this T cell receptor beta chain was counted a few times. Cycle 7 day 1, cycle 4 day 1, and baseline were the timepoints at which blood was sampled. This entry comes from a study of OX40 agonist ivuxolimab in advanced cancers. Profiling relied on immunoSEQ multiplex PCR, and the TCRdb table lists in-frame clones only, not all of them. This sample carries under 110,000 clones, over 75% of them seen once, and the ten largest clones take approximately 0.49%. With V trimmed by 5 bases and J by 3 bases, 6 bases remained unmatched. Germline CDR1 and CDR2: SEHNR and FQNEAQ (reference sequence). The CDR3 runs to 15 residues.

The sequenced sample was CD4+ or CD8+ T cells sorted from blood, obtained in a trial of the OX40 agonist ivuxolimab. This chain links TRBV7-9 with TRBJ1-2; 10 bases map to TRBD1. The clonotype comes from an adult with an advanced solid tumor such as melanoma, head and neck, liver or kidney cancer. This chain's CDR3 is CASSPGGQGDYGYTF. For the CDR3, the DNA is TGTGCCAGCAGCCCCGGAGGACAGGGGGACTATGGCTACACCTTC.